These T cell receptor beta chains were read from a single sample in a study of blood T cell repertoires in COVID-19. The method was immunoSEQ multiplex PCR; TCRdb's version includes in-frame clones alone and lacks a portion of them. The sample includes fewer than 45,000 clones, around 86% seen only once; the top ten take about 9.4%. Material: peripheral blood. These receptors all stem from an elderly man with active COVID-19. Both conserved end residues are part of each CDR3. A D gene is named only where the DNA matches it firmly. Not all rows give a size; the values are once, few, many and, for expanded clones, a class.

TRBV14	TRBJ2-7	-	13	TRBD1	TGTGCCAGCAGCAAGATTGCAGGGGGCGAGCAGTACTTC	CASSKIAGGEQYF
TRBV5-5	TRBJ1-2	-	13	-	TGTGCCAGCAGCTTGGAACAAACCTATGGCTACACCTTC	CASSLEQTYGYTF
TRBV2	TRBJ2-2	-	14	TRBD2	TGTGCCAGCAGACTAGCGGGTGACACCGGGGAGCTGTTTTTT	CASRLAGDTGELFF
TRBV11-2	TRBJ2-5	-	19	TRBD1	TGTGCCAGCAGCTTAGACCACAGGGGGCGAAACACCTACCAAGAGACCCAGTACTTC	CASSLDHRGRNTYQETQYF
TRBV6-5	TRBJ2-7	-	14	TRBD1	TGTGCCAGCCGGGGACAGGGATCTACCTACGAGCAGTACTTC	CASRGQGSTYEQYF
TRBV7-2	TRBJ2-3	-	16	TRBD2	TGTGCCAGCAGCGGAACGGGACTAGCGGGAACACATACGCAGTATTTT	CASSGTGLAGTHTQYF
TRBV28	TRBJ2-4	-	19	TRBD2	TGTGCCAGCAGCCTCCAGGAGGGCGGTAGCGGGGGCCTTGTAGACATTCAGTACTTC	CASSLQEGGSGGLVDIQYF
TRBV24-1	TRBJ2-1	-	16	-	TGTGCCACCAGTGATTTCTCGGGTTCGTCCTACAATGAGCAGTTCTTC	CATSDFSGSSYNEQFF
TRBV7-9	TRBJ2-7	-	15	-	TGTGCCAGCAGCTTTGAGGGTAATCGACGATTCGAGCAGTACTTC	CASSFEGNRRFEQYF
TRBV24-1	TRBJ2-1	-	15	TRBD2	TGTGCCACCAGTGAGGCTAGCGGGAGGGCCTATGAGCAGTTCTTC	CATSEASGRAYEQFF
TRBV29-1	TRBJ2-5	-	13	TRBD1	TGCAGCGGTGGGGGGACAGGCGGCGAGACCCAGTACTTC	CSGGGTGGETQYF
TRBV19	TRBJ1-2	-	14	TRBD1	TGTGCCAGTAGTCCCAGGGGGCCTCGCTATGGCTACACCTTC	CASSPRGPRYGYTF
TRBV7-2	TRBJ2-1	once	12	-	TGTGCCAGCAGCTACGCGGGACGAGAGCAGTTCTTC	CASSYAGREQFF
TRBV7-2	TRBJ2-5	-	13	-	TGTGCCAGCAGCTTCGATTCAGGGAAGACCCAGTACTTC	CASSFDSGKTQYF
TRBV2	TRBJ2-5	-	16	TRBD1	TGTGCCAGCAGAGACGGCAGGGGGCCGGTCGGAGAGACCCAGTACTTC	CASRDGRGPVGETQYF
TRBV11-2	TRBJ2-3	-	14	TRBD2	TGTGCCAGCAGCCTGACTAGCGGGAGTGATACGCAGTATTTT	CASSLTSGSDTQYF
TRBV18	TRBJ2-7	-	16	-	TGTGCCAGCTCACCTCGCGGGGAAGGAGTGCCCTACGAGCAGTACTTC	CASSPRGEGVPYEQYF
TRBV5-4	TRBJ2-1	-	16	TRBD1	TGTGCCAGCAGCTTGTCCGGCAGGGGGAGCTACAATGAGCAGTTCTTC	CASSLSGRGSYNEQFF
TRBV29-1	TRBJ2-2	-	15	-	TGCAGCGTCTTACTCGGGAGAGCAAACACCGGGGAGCTGTTTTTT	CSVLLGRANTGELFF
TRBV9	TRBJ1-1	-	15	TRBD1	TGTGCCAGCAGCGCTACAGACAGGGCCAATCTCGGGGCTTTCTTT	CASSATDRANLGAFF